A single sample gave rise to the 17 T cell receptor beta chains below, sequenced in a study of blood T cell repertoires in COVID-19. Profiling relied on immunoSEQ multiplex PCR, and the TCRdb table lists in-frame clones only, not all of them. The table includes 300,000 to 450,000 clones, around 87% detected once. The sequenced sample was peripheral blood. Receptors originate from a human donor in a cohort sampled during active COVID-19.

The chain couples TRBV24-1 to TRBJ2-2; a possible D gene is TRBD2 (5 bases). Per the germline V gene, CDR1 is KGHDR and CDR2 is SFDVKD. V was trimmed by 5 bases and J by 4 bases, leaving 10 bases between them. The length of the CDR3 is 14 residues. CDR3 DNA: TGTGCCACCAGTGCTGGGAGTAGCACCGGGGAGCTGTTTTTT. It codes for CATSAGSSTGELFF.

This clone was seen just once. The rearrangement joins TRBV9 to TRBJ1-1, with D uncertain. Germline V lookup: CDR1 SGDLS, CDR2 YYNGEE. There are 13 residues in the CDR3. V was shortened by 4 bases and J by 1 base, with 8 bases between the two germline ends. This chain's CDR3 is CASSPSGNTEAFF. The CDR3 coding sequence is TGTGCCAGCAGCCCAAGCGGGAACACTGAAGCTTTCTTT. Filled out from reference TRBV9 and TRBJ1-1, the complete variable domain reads DSGVTQTPKHLITATGQRVTLRCSPRSGDLSVYWYQQSLDQGLQFLIQYYNGEERAKGNILERFSAQQFPDLHSELNLSSLELGDSALYFCASSPSGNTEAFFGQGTRLTVV.

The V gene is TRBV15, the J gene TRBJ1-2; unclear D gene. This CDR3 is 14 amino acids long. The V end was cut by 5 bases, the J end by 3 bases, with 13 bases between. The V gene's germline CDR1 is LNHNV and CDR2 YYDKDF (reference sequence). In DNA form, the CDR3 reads TGTGCCACCAGCTCCCGTTCGTTTGACTATGGCTACACCTTC. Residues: CATSSRSFDYGYTF. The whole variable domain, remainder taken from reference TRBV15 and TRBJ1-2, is DAMVIQNPRYQVTQFGKPVTLSCSQTLNHNVMYWYQQKSSQAPKLLFHYYDKDFNNEADTPDNFQSRRPNTSFCFLDIRSPGLGDTAMYLCATSSRSFDYGYTFGSGTRLTVV.

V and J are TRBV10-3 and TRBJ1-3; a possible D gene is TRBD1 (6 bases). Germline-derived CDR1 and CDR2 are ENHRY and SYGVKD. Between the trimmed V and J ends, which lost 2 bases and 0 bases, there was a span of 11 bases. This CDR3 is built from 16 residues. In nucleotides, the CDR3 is TGTGCCATCAGTGAGGGACAGCCCCTCTCTGGAAACACCATATATTTT. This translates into CAISEGQPLSGNTIYF.

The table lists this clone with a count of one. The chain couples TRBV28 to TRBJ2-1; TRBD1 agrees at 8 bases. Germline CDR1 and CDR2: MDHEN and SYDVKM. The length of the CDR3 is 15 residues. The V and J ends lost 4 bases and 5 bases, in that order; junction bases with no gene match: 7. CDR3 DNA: TGTGCCAGCAGTTCCATGGACAGGGACGACAATGAGCAGTTCTTC. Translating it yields CASSSMDRDDNEQFF. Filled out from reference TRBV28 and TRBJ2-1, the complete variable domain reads DVKVTQSSRYLVKRTGEKVFLECVQDMDHENMFWYRQDPGLGLRLIYFSYDVKMKEKGDIPEGYSVSREKKERFSLILESASTNQTSMYLCASSSMDRDDNEQFFGPGTRLTVL.

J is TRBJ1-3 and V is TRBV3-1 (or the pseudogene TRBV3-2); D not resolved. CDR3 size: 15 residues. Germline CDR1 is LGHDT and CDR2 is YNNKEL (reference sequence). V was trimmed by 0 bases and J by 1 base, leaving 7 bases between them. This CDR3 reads CASSQDRNSGNTIYF. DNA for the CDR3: TGTGCCAGCAGCCAAGACAGAAATTCTGGAAACACCATATATTTT.

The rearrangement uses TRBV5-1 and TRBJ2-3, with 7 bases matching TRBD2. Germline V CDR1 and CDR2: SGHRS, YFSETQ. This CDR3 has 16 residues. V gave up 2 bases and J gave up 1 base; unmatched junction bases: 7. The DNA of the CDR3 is TGCGCCAGCAGCTTATCCCCCCTAGCGGGCACAGATACGCAGTATTTT. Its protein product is CASSLSPLAGTDTQYF.

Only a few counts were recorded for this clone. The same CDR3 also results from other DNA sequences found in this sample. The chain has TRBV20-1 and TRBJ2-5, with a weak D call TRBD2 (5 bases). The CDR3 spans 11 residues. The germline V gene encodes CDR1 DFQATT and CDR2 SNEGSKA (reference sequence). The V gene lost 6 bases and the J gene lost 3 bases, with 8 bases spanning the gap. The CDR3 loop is CSASGEETQYF. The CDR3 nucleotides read TGCAGTGCATCCGGGGAAGAGACCCAGTACTTC.

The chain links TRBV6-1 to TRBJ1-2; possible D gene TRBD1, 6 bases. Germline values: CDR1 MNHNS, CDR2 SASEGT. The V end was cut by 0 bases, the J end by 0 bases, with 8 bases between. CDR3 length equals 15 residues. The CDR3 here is CASSEATGPNYGYTF. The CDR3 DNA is TGTGCCAGCAGTGAAGCGACAGGCCCTAACTATGGCTACACCTTC.

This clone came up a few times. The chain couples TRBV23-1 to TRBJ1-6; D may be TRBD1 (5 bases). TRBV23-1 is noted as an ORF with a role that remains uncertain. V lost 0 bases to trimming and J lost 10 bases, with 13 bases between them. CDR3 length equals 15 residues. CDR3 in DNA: TGCGCCAGCAGTCAATCGGCAGGGAGGCGGTCACCCCTCCACTTT. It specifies CASSQSAGRRSPLHF.

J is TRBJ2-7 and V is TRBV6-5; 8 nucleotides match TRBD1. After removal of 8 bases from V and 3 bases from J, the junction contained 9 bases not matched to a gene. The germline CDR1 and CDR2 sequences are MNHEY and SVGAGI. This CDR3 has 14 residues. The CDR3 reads CASRRTGTGYEQYF. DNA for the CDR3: TGTGCCAGCCGCCGGACCGGGACAGGCTACGAGCAGTACTTC.

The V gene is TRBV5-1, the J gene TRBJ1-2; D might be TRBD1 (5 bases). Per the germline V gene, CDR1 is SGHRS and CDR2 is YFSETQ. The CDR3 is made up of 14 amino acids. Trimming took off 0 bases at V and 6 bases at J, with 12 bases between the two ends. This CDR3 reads CASSLGQGIDGYTF. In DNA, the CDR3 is TGCGCCAGCAGCTTGGGCCAGGGAATTGATGGCTACACCTTC.

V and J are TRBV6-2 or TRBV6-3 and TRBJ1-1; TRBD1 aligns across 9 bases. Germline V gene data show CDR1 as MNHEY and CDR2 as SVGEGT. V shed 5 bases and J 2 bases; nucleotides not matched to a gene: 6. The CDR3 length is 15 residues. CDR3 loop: CASSQDRGTNTEAFF. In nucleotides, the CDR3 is TGTGCCAGCAGTCAAGACAGGGGGACTAACACTGAAGCTTTCTTT.

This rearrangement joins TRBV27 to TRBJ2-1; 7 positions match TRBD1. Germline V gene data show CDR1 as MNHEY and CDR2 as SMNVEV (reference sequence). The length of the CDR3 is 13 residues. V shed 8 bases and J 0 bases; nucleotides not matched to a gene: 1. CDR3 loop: CASRDSSYNEQFF. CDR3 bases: TGTGCCAGCCGGGACAGCTCCTACAATGAGCAGTTCTTC.

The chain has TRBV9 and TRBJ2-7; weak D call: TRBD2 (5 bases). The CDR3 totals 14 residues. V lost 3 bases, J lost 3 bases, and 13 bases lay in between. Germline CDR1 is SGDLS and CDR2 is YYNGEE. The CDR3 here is CASSASGGLYEQYF. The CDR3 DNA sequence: TGTGCCAGCAGCGCCTCCGGCGGGCTCTACGAGCAGTACTTC.

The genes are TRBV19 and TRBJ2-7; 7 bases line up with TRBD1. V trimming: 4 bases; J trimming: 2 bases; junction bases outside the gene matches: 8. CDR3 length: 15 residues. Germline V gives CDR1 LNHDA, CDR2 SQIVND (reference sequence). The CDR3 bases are TGTGCCAGTAGTAGGGACGGGACAGCAACCTACGAGCAGTACTTC. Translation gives CASSRDGTATYEQYF.

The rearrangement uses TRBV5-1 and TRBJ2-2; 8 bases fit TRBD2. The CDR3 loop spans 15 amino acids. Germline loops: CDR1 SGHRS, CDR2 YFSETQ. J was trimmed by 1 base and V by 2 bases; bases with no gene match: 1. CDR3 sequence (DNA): TGCGCCAGCAGCTTAGCGGGAGAGAACACCGGGGAGCTGTTTTTT. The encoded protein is CASSLAGENTGELFF.